This is a list of T cell receptor beta chains from one sample in a study of blood T cell repertoires in COVID-19. The method was immunoSEQ multiplex PCR; TCRdb's version includes in-frame clones alone and lacks a portion of them. The repertoire holds roughly 440,000 clones, with around 88% as singletons. The material sequenced was peripheral blood. The receptors here all came from a woman between 50 and 59 years old with COVID-19, enrolled during active disease. Both conserved end residues are part of each CDR3. Fields, in order: CDR3 protein, V gene, D gene. The D gene is left open where the match is weak.

CASSLSGTDYGYTF | TRBV5-6 | TRBD1
CASSLDRGQTYEQYF | TRBV5-4 | TRBD1
CASGSDYGYTF | TRBV12-5 | NA
CASSPLTYANTEAFF | TRBV28 | NA
CASSLGGTSYEQYF | TRBV5-1 | TRBD2
CASSKLAGGPVDTQYF | TRBV3-1/TRBV3-2 | TRBD2
CASRREAGGLVEQYF | TRBV27 | TRBD2
CASSQPQEEIGEKLFF | TRBV4-1 | NA
CASRRQGTYGYTF | TRBV12-3/TRBV12-4 | TRBD1
CASSSRGGWGEKLFF | TRBV28 | NA
CASSRDRGGYGYTF | TRBV28 | TRBD1
CASSIAYRDRADTQYF | TRBV19 | NA
CASSMGGLGYTF | TRBV19 | NA
CASSPQGYSNQPQHF | TRBV3-1/TRBV3-2 | NA
CASSLSSKPLHF | TRBV5-8 | NA
CASSPLPGTGGYEQYF | TRBV3-1/TRBV3-2 | TRBD1
CASSPWDRANTGELFF | TRBV28 | TRBD1
CSVYPPQGLADTQYF | TRBV29-1 | NA
CATVSVGELFF | TRBV25-1 | NA
CASTPRGSTLFYGYTF | TRBV28 | NA
CAISGEAGPSYNEQFF | TRBV10-3 | TRBD2
CASAPDRYNEQFF | TRBV12-5 | NA
CASSLSKSGYGYTF | TRBV27 | NA
CASSQGPSGGVYEQYF | TRBV3-1/TRBV3-2 | TRBD2
CASSRTGTGANTEAFF | TRBV5-1 | TRBD1
CAITSLTTDEQFF | TRBV10-3 | NA
CASSTGDYRGETQYF | TRBV19 | TRBD1
CASSVEVAGLGTQYF | TRBV2 | TRBD2
CASSDGRGLPYEQYF | TRBV2 | TRBD1
CASIFRGGNTEAFF | TRBV2 | NA
CASRETYNSPLHF | TRBV11-2 | NA
CASSPGRHSPYGYTF | TRBV7-3 | NA
CASSPGGREMGELFF | TRBV5-1 | TRBD2